This T cell receptor beta chain originates from a study of shared clonotypes between healthy human individuals. Here immunoSEQ multiplex PCR was the method, and the copy in TCRdb shows in-frame clones only, minus some. This table holds about 2,200,000 clones, about 92% found once. Naive CD8 cells, CD45RO-negative and positively selected for CCR7, excluded terminally differentiated effector memory CD45RA+ cells. In germline, CDR1 is ENHRY, CDR2 SYGVKD. This CDR3 has 14 residues. V trimming: 2 bases; J trimming: 5 bases; junction bases outside the gene matches: 6. The receptor was isolated from a young man in good health. Some clones in this sample may be carry-over from other donors' samples. The chain uses TRBV10-3 and TRBJ2-7; 7 positions match TRBD1. The material sequenced was naive CD8+ T cells from PBMCs. In DNA form, the CDR3 reads TGTGCCATCAGTGAGACTCTGACAGGGAACGAGCAGTACTTC. It is translated as CAISETLTGNEQYF.